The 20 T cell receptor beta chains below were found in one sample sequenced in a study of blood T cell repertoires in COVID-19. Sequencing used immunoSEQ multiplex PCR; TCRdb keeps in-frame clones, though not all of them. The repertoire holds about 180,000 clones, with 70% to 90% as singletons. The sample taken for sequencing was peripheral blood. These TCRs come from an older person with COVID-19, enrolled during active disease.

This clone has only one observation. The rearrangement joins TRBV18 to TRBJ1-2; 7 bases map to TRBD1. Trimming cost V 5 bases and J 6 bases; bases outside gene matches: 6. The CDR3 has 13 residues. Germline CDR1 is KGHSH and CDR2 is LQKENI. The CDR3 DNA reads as TGTGCCAGCTCATTACAGGGGCTGGATGGCTACACCTTC. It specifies CASSLQGLDGYTF.

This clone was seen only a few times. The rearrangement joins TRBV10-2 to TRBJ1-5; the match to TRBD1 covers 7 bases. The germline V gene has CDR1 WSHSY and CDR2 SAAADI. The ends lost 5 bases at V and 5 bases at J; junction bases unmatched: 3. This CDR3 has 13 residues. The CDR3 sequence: CASSSGGDQPQHF. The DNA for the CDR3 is TGCGCCAGCAGTTCAGGGGGTGATCAGCCCCAGCATTTT.

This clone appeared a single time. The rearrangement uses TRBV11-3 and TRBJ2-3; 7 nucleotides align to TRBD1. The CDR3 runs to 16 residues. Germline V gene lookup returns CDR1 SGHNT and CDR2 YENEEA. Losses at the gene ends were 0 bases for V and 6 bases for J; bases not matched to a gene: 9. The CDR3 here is CASSLDARQGEDTQYF. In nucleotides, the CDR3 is TGTGCCAGCAGCTTAGATGCCCGCCAGGGGGAGGATACGCAGTATTTT. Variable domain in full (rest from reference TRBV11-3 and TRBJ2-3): EAGVVQSPRYKIIEKKQPVAFWCNPISGHNTLYWYLQNLGQGPELLIRYENEEAVDDSQLPKDRFSAERLKGVDSTLKIQPAELGDSAVYLCASSLDARQGEDTQYFGPGTRLTVL.

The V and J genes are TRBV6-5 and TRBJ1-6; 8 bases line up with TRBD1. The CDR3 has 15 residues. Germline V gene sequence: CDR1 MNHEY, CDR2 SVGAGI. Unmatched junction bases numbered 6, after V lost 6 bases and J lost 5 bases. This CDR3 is CASRDRAAHNSPLHF. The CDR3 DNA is TGTGCCAGCAGGGACAGGGCGGCTCATAATTCACCCCTCCACTTT.

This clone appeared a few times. CDR3 nucleotides: TGTGCCAGCAGTTTACCTAGCAGAGGCGAGCAGTACTTC. This encodes CASSLPSRGEQYF. V usage is TRBV28 and J usage is TRBJ2-7; D might be TRBD2 (5 bases). The CDR3 length is 13 residues. Per germline, CDR1 MDHEN and CDR2 SYDVKM. Deletions cut 2 bases from V and 6 bases from J, with 11 bases between.

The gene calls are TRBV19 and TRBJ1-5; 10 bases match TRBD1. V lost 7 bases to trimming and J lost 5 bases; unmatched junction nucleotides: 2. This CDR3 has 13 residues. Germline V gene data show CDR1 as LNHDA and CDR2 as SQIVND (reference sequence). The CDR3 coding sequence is TGTGCCAGTACCGACAGGGGGCATCAGCCCCAGCATTTT. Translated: CASTDRGHQPQHF. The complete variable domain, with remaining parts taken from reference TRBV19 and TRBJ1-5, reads DGGITQSPKYLFRKEGQNVTLSCEQNLNHDAMYWYRQDPGQGLRLIYYSQIVNDFQKGDIAEGYSVSREKKESFPLTVTSAQKNPTAFYLCASTDRGHQPQHFGDGTRLSIL.

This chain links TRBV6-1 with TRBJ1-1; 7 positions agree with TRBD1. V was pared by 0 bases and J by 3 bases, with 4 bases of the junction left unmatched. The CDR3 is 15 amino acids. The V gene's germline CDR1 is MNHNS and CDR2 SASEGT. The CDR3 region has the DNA TGTGCCAGCAGTGAAGCGTCGGGACAGTACACTGAAGCTTTCTTT. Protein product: CASSEASGQYTEAFF.

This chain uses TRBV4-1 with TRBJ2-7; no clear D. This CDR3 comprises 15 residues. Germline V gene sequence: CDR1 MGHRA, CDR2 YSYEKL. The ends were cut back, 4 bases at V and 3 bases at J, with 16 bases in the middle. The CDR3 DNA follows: TGCGCCAGCAGCCCATTCGGCCAGGCGATCTACGAGCAGTACTTC. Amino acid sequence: CASSPFGQAIYEQYF.

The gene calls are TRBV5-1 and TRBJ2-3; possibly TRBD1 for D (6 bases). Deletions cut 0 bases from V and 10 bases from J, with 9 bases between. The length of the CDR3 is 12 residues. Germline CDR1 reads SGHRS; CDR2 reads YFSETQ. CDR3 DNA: TGCGCCAGCAGCTTGGAGGCAGGGGCGCAGTATTTT. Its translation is CASSLEAGAQYF. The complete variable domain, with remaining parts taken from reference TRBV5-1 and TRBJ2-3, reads KAGVTQTPRYLIKTRGQQVTLSCSPISGHRSVSWYQQTPGQGLQFLFEYFSETQRNKGNFPGRFSGRQFSNSRSEMNVSTLELGDSALYLCASSLEAGAQYFGPGTRLTVL.

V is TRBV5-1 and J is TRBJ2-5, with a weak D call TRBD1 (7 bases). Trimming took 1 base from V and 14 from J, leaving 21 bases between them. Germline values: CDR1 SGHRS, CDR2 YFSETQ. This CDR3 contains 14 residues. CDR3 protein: CASSLNVARRGVYF. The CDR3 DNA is TGCGCCAGCAGCTTGAATGTAGCCCGCAGGGGGGTATACTTC.

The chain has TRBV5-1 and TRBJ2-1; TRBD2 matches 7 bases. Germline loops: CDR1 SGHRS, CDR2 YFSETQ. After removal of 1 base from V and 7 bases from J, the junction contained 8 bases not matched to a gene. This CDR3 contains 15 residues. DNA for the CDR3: TGCGCCAGCAGCTTGTACGGGGGGAACTTAAATGAGCAGTTCTTC. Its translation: CASSLYGGNLNEQFF.

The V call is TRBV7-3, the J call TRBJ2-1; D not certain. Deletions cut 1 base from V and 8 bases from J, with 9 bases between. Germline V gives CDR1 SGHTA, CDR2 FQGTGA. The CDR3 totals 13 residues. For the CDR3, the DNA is TGTGCCAGCAGCTTAATCGGCGGCGATGAGCAGTTCTTC. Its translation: CASSLIGGDEQFF.

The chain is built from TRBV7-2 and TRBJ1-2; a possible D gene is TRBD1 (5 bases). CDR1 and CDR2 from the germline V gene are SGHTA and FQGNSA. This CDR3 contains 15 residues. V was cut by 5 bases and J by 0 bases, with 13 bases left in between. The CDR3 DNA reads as TGTGCCAGCAGCCCTGGGACTGCTACTAACTATGGCTACACCTTC. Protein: CASSPGTATNYGYTF. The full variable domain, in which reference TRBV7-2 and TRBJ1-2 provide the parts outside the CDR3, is GAGVSQSPSNKVTEKGKDVELRCDPISGHTALYWYRQSLGQGLEFLIYFQGNSAPDKSGLPSDRFSAERTGGSVSTLTIQRTQQEDSAVYLCASSPGTATNYGYTFGSGTRLTVV.

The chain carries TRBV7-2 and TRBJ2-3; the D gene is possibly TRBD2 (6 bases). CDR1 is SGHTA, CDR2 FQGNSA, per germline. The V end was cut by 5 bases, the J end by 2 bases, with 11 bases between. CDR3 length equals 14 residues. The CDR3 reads CASSPGLTTDTQYF. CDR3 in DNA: TGTGCCAGCAGCCCGGGACTCACCACAGATACGCAGTATTTT.

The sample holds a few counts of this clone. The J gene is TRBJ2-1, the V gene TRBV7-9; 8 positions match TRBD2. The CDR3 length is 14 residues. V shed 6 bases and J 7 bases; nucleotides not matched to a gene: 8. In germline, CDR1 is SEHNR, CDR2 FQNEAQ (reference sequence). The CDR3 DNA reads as TGTGCCAGCAGAAACCCGGGCGGGGGGAATGAGCAGTTCTTC. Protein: CASRNPGGGNEQFF.

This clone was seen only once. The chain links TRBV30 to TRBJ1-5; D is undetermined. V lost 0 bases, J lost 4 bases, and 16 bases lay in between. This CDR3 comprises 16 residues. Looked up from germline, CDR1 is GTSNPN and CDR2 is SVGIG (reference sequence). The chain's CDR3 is CAWSVREGRRNQPQHF. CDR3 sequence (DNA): TGTGCCTGGAGTGTACGGGAAGGGAGACGTAATCAGCCCCAGCATTTT.

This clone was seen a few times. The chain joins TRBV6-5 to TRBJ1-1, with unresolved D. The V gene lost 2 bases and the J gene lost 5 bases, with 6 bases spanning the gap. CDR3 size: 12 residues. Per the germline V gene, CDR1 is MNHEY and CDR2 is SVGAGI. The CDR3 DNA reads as TGTGCCAGCAGTTACGGCGGAACTGAAGCTTTCTTT. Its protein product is CASSYGGTEAFF.

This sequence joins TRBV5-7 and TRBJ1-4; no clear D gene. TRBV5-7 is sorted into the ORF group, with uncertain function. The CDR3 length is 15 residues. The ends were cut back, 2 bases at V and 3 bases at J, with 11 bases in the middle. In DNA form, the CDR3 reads TGTGCCAGCAGCTTATTAGTGGAGTCTAATGAAAAACTGTTTTTT. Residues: CASSLLVESNEKLFF.

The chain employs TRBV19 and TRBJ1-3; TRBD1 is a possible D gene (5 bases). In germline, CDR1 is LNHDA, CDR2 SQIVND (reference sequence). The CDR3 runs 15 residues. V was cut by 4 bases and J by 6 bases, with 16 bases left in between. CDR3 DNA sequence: TGTGCCAGTAGTACAATTCCGGGACTGGAAAACACCATATATTTT. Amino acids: CASSTIPGLENTIYF.

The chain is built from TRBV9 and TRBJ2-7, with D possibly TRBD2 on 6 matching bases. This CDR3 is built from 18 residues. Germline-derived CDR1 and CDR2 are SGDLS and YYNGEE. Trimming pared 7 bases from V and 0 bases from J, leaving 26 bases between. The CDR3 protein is CASPLKGSGHKGSYEQYF. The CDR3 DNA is TGTGCCAGCCCCCTTAAGGGGAGCGGGCACAAGGGCTCCTACGAGCAGTACTTC.